This TCR beta chain stems from a study of blood T cell repertoires in COVID-19. Clones were read by immunoSEQ multiplex PCR, and TCRdb kept only the in-frame ones, dropping some. The profile shows about 280,000 clones, about 85% of them singletons. This clone has only one observation. There are 14 residues in the CDR3. Germline assignment: CDR1 MGHDK and CDR2 SYGVNS. V was trimmed by 2 bases and J by 10 bases, leaving 14 bases between them. This sequence was found in a woman between 45 and 60 years old who had recovered from COVID-19. Sequencing input: PBMCs or T cells enriched from blood (not recorded which). The rearrangement uses TRBV25-1 and TRBJ1-4; tentative D call: TRBD1 (6 bases). The CDR3 spells CASSERGSRGKLFF. In nucleotides, the CDR3 is TGTGCCAGCAGTGAAAGGGGCAGCAGGGGAAAACTGTTTTTT.